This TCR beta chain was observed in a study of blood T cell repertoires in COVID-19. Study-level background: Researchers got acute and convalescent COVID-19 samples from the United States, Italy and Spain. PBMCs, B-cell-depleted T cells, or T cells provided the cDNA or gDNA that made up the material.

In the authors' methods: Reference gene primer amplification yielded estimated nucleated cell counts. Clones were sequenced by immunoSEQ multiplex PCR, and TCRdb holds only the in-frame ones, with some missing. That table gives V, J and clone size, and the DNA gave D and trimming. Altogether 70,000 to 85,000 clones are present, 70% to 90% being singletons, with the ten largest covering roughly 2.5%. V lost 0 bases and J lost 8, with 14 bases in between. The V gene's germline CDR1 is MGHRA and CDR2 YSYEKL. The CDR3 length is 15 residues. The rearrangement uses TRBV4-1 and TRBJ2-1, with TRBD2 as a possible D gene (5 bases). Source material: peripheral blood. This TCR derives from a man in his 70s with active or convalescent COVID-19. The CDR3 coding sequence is TGCGCCAGCAGCCAAGAGACGCGGAGGAGCGATGAGCAGTTCTTC. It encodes CASSQETRRSDEQFF.